This is a list of T cell receptor beta chains from one sample in a study of blood T cell repertoires in COVID-19. Clones were sequenced by immunoSEQ multiplex PCR, and TCRdb holds only the in-frame ones, with some missing. Of 110,000 or so clones in the sample, around nine tenths were seen once. The sequenced material came from peripheral blood. These receptor sequences come from a human donor with acute or convalescent COVID-19. The donor label of this sample is uncertain. Both conserved end residues are part of each CDR3. A D gene is named only where the DNA matches it firmly. Size is stated for part of the rows, as once, few or many counts, or as a class when the clone is expanded.

>TRBV7-9|TRBJ1-6|14|NA|TRBD1
TGTGCCAGCAGCACGGGACAGGTGAACACGCCCCTCCACTTT
CASSTGQVNTPLHF
>TRBV27|TRBJ2-1|18|once|TRBD2
TGTGCCAGCAGTTCAATCCCGATACTAGCGGGAGCCCGAAATGAGCAGTTCTTC
CASSSIPILAGARNEQFF
>TRBV5-1|TRBJ1-2|13|NA|NA
TGCGCCAGCAGCCGCCCAGGGGTAAATGGCTACACCTTC
CASSRPGVNGYTF
>TRBV30|TRBJ1-3|15|NA|NA
TGTGCCTGGAGTTCCCAGATCAGCTCTGGAAACACCATATATTTT
CAWSSQISSGNTIYF
>TRBV15|TRBJ1-5|14|NA|NA
TGTGCCACCAGCCCGAGACAGGGCAATCAGCCCCAGCATTTT
CATSPRQGNQPQHF
>TRBV5-1|TRBJ1-2|14|NA|NA
TGCGCCAGCAGCTTGGAAGAGGAAAACTATGGCTACACCTTC
CASSLEEENYGYTF
>TRBV19|TRBJ2-3|16|NA|TRBD1
TGTGCCAGTAGTAGTCGGTTGGGGACAGACACAGATACGCAGTATTTT
CASSSRLGTDTDTQYF
>TRBV12-3/TRBV12-4|TRBJ1-1|13|NA|NA
TGTGCCAGCAGTTTAGTTGGGAGGGGTGAAGCTTTCTTT
CASSLVGRGEAFF
>TRBV28|TRBJ1-1|14|NA|NA
TGTGCCAGCAGTTTATTCCGGGGGAGCACTGAAGCTTTCTTT
CASSLFRGSTEAFF
>TRBV28|TRBJ1-5|14|once|TRBD1
TGTGCCAGCATTGAAGGGGGCGGTGGTCAGCCCCAGCATTTT
CASIEGGGGQPQHF
>TRBV4-2|TRBJ2-2|15|few|TRBD1
TGTGCCAGCAGCCGGGCCGACAGGGTCACCGGGGAGCTGTTTTTT
CASSRADRVTGELFF
>TRBV6-5|TRBJ1-5|14|NA|TRBD1
TGTGCCAGCAGATGGACAGGGAGCAATCAGCCCCAGCATTTT
CASRWTGSNQPQHF
>TRBV7-9|TRBJ2-2|13|NA|NA
TGTGCCAGCAGCTTCTTCGGCACCGGGGAGCTGTTTTTT
CASSFFGTGELFF
>TRBV18|TRBJ2-1|14|once|TRBD2
TGTGCCAGCTCACCAACTAGCGGGAGAAGTGAGCAGTTCTTC
CASSPTSGRSEQFF
>TRBV3-1/TRBV3-2|TRBJ2-2|17|NA|TRBD2
TGTGCCAGCGGTGGAACCCGGGGGGGAACGAACACCGGGGAGCTGTTTTTT
CASGGTRGGTNTGELFF
>TRBV7-8|TRBJ2-2|17|few|TRBD2
TGTGCCAGCAGCTTAGTGGTGCCTAGCGGGAGTACCGGGGAGCTGTTTTTT
CASSLVVPSGSTGELFF
>TRBV7-3|TRBJ1-1|13|NA|NA
TGTGCCAGCAGCACCCTCGGGGGAACTGAAGCTTTCTTT
CASSTLGGTEAFF
>TRBV6-5|TRBJ2-7|15|NA|NA
TGTGCCAGCAGTTACTCAAACAGGGATCCCTACGAGCAGTACTTC
CASSYSNRDPYEQYF
>TRBV28|TRBJ1-1|14|NA|TRBD1
TGTGCCAGCATTTTTGCTCAGGACAGGCTCGAAGCTTTCTTT
CASIFAQDRLEAFF
>TRBV19|TRBJ1-5|14|NA|TRBD1
TGTGCCAGTAGCCCCAGGGGGACGGGTCAGCCCCAGCATTTT
CASSPRGTGQPQHF
>TRBV5-1|TRBJ2-5|15|NA|TRBD2
TGCGCCAGCAGCACTGGGACTAGCGGGGGCGGGGCCCAGTACTTC
CASSTGTSGGGAQYF
>TRBV2|TRBJ2-7|15|NA|NA
TGTGCCAGCAGCGTAGATTCGAGCGGACCCTACGAGCAGTACTTC
CASSVDSSGPYEQYF
>TRBV11-1|TRBJ1-2|12|NA|TRBD1
TGTGCCAGCAGCGCAGGGGGCTATGGCTACACCTTC
CASSAGGYGYTF
>TRBV30|TRBJ1-1|16|NA|NA
TGTGCCGGGGTGGGGGGGACCTTTCGAATGAACACTGAAGCTTTCTTT
CAGVGGTFRMNTEAFF
>TRBV3-1/TRBV3-2|TRBJ2-3|14|few|TRBD2
TGTGCCAGCAGCCAGGGCGGGGGGACAGATACGCAGTATTTT
CASSQGGGTDTQYF
>TRBV19|TRBJ1-2|15|NA|TRBD1
TGTGCCAGTAGTATAGAGGAGGGGGCGCAACGTGGCTACACCTTC
CASSIEEGAQRGYTF
>TRBV7-9|TRBJ1-2|15|few|TRBD1
TGTGCCAGCAGCTTAGAAGTGACAGGGATGGTCGGCTACACCTTC
CASSLEVTGMVGYTF
>TRBV6-5|TRBJ1-1|13|NA|TRBD1
TGTGCCAGCAGGTCAGACAGGGTCGCTGAAGCTTTCTTT
CASRSDRVAEAFF
>TRBV10-3|TRBJ1-4|16|NA|TRBD1
TGTGCCATCAGCGAAGACAGGGACGCAACTAATGAAAAACTGTTTTTT
CAISEDRDATNEKLFF
>TRBV6-6|TRBJ2-2|14|NA|TRBD1
TGTGCCAGCAGGTTTCCACAGGGGGCCGGGGAGCTGTTTTTT
CASRFPQGAGELFF
>TRBV15|TRBJ1-5|13|NA|TRBD1
TGTGCCACCAGCCCCGACAGGGGACAGCCCCAGCATTTT
CATSPDRGQPQHF
>TRBV13|TRBJ2-3|17|NA|NA
TGTGCCAGCAGCTTATTCACGACTAGGAGATCGACAGATACGCAGTATTTT
CASSLFTTRRSTDTQYF
>TRBV4-3|TRBJ1-1|13|once|NA
TGCGCCAGCAGCCAAGATCTCCTCGAGGAGGCTTTCTTT
CASSQDLLEEAFF
>TRBV10-3|TRBJ1-5|14|NA|NA
TGTGCCATCAGTGAGGGACAGAGCAATCAGCCCCAGCATTTT
CAISEGQSNQPQHF
>TRBV12-3/TRBV12-4|TRBJ1-1|12|NA|TRBD1
TGTGCCAGTTCACAGGGGGCAGATGAAGCTTTCTTT
CASSQGADEAFF
>TRBV11-3|TRBJ2-5|15|NA|TRBD2
TGTGCCAGCAGCCCGGGACTAGCGGGAGACGGGACCCAGTACTTC
CASSPGLAGDGTQYF
>TRBV19|TRBJ2-3|16|NA|NA
TGTGCCACCCAAATTGGGGCGGGGATTAGCACAGATACGCAGTATTTT
CATQIGAGISTDTQYF
>TRBV7-9|TRBJ1-2|16|NA|NA
TGTGCCAGCAGCCCCGCCGGAGGGGAAGGAAACTATGGCTACACCTTC
CASSPAGGEGNYGYTF
>TRBV7-2|TRBJ2-7|14|NA|NA
TGTGCCAGCAGCTCAGGAGGCAACTCCTACGAGCAGTACTTC
CASSSGGNSYEQYF
>TRBV5-8|TRBJ2-2|14|NA|NA
TGTGCCAGCGGTCGGTCTCCAAACACCGGGGAGCTGTTTTTT
CASGRSPNTGELFF
>TRBV11-3|TRBJ1-1|13|NA|NA
TGTGCCAGCAGCGCAACCTCGGGCACTGAAGCTTTCTTT
CASSATSGTEAFF
>TRBV7-6|TRBJ2-1|14|NA|NA
TGTGCCAGCAGCTTAGGGAGTTCCTACAATGAGCAGTTCTTC
CASSLGSSYNEQFF
>TRBV27|TRBJ1-4|16|NA|TRBD1
TGTGCCAGCAGTTTAGTCTGGGACAGGGCTAATGAAAAACTGTTTTTT
CASSLVWDRANEKLFF
>TRBV6-5|TRBJ2-3|15|NA|TRBD2
TGTGCCAGCAGTTACGGCGGGGGGGCGACAGATACGCAGTATTTT
CASSYGGGATDTQYF
>TRBV11-2|TRBJ1-3|16|once|TRBD1
TGTGCCAGCAGCCAAGTCCGGGACAGGGCTGGAAACACCATATATTTT
CASSQVRDRAGNTIYF
>TRBV6-6|TRBJ1-4|15|few|TRBD1
TGTGCCAGCAGTTCCTCCCGGACAGGGGGCGAGGGACTGTTTTTT
CASSSSRTGGEGLFF